Shown below are 16 T cell receptor beta chains from a single sample sequenced in a study of shared clonotypes between healthy human individuals. Cells designated naive CD8 were CD45RO-negative and were positively selected for CCR7, with terminally differentiated effector memory CD45RA+ cells excluded. Clones were read by immunoSEQ multiplex PCR, and TCRdb kept only the in-frame ones, dropping some. In the table there are about 580,000 clones, about 98% of which are singletons. What was sequenced was naive CD8+ T cells sorted from blood. The receptor source for this set is a man aged 25 to 45 in good health.

CDR3 sequence reads: CASSISGTEAYEQYF. DNA for the CDR3: TGTGCCAGCAGTATTTCCGGGACAGAGGCCTACGAGCAGTACTTC. This rearrangement joins TRBV6-1 to TRBJ2-7, with 7 bases fitting TRBD1. CDR1 and CDR2 from the germline V gene are MNHNS and SASEGT. The CDR3 is 15 residues long. The V and J ends lost 5 bases and 2 bases, in that order; junction bases with no gene match: 9.

The V gene is TRBV5-1, the J gene TRBJ2-1, with 12 positions matching TRBD2. Germline V gene sequence: CDR1 SGHRS, CDR2 YFSETQ. CDR3 size: 15 residues. V was clipped by 0 bases and J by 10 bases; unmatched bases: 5. CDR3 region: CASSLGLAGVGEQFF. The CDR3 nucleotides read TGCGCCAGCAGCTTGGGACTAGCGGGAGTAGGGGAGCAGTTCTTC. The whole variable domain, filled in from reference TRBV5-1 and TRBJ2-1, reads KAGVTQTPRYLIKTRGQQVTLSCSPISGHRSVSWYQQTPGQGLQFLFEYFSETQRNKGNFPGRFSGRQFSNSRSEMNVSTLELGDSALYLCASSLGLAGVGEQFFGPGTRLTVL.

This chain uses TRBV13 with TRBJ2-3; D not certain. Germline CDR1 is PRHDT and CDR2 is FYEKMQ (reference sequence). V lost 6 bases and J lost 3, with 7 bases in between. The length of the CDR3 is 12 residues. The CDR3 protein is CASSKGTDTQYF. The CDR3 DNA follows: TGTGCCAGCAGTAAAGGGACAGATACGCAGTATTTT.

The chain's CDR3 is CASGRTGVVQPQHF. CDR3 nucleotides: TGTGCCAGCGGCAGGACAGGGGTGGTTCAGCCCCAGCATTTT. The J gene is TRBJ1-5, the V gene TRBV27; 9 bases align to TRBD1. The J segment lost 6 bases and the V segment lost 8 bases, leaving 8 bases of the junction unmatched. The length of the CDR3 is 14 residues. Germline assignment: CDR1 MNHEY and CDR2 SMNVEV (reference sequence).

This chain links TRBV11-2 with TRBJ2-7; D call uncertain. There are 13 residues in the CDR3. The germline V gene encodes CDR1 SGHAT and CDR2 FQNNGV. V lost 5 bases to trimming and J lost 3 bases, with 11 bases between them. The CDR3 protein is CASSTFRSYEQYF. DNA of the CDR3: TGTGCCAGCAGCACCTTTCGTAGCTACGAGCAGTACTTC.

The V and J genes are TRBV19 and TRBJ2-1; 11 nucleotides agree with TRBD2. CDR1 LNHDA and CDR2 SQIVND come from the germline V gene (reference sequence). With V trimmed by 6 bases and J by 5 bases, 3 bases remained unmatched. There are 14 residues in the CDR3. CDR3 DNA sequence: TGTGCCAGTAGAGGACTAGCGGGTAACAATGAGCAGTTCTTC. Protein product: CASRGLAGNNEQFF.

This chain joins TRBV27 and TRBJ2-3, with D possibly TRBD2 on 7 matching bases. The CDR3 is 15 residues long. Trimming left V 6 bases short and J 2 bases short, with 15 bases between. Germline values: CDR1 MNHEY, CDR2 SMNVEV (reference sequence). The CDR3 region is CASRFRGAPTDTQYF. The DNA for the CDR3 is TGTGCCAGCAGGTTCCGGGGGGCCCCCACAGATACGCAGTATTTT.

The genes are TRBV6-1 and TRBJ1-1; no definite D call. Germline V lookup: CDR1 MNHNS, CDR2 SASEGT. The CDR3 sequence is 11 residues long. The ends were cut back, 6 bases at V and 8 bases at J, with 10 bases in the middle. The DNA for the CDR3 is TGTGCCAGCAGCTTTGATACCGAAGCTTTCTTT. This sequence encodes CASSFDTEAFF.

V and J are TRBV4-1 and TRBJ2-7, with 12 positions matching TRBD2. This CDR3 has 17 amino acids. J gave up 7 bases and V 0 bases, and 10 bases lay outside the gene matches. The germline CDR1 and CDR2 sequences are MGHRA and YSYEKL. The CDR3 spells CASSQDGLAGGPTEQYF. CDR3 in DNA: TGCGCCAGCAGCCAAGATGGGCTAGCGGGGGGGCCTACGGAGCAGTACTTC.

The genes are TRBV6-6 and TRBJ1-5; D is uncertain. CDR1 and CDR2 from the germline V gene are MNHNY and SVGAGI (reference sequence). V lost 6 bases and J 5 bases, leaving 11 bases between the germline ends. This CDR3 region has 13 residues. The CDR3 nucleotides read TGTGCCAGCAGCCCCCTCTTTGATCAGCCCCAGCATTTT. Its protein is CASSPLFDQPQHF.

The V and J genes are TRBV12-2 and TRBJ2-1; no DNA check was done on the table's D call, TRBD2. TRBV12-2 is an annotated pseudogene. This CDR3 region has 20 residues. CDR3 loop: CASRWGHPQGTSGVYNEQFF. The CDR3 coding sequence is TGTGCAAGTCGCTGGGGACACCCACAGGGGACTAGCGGGGTTTACAATGAGCAGTTCTTC.

The V and J genes are TRBV7-8 and TRBJ2-7; 8 bases match TRBD1. CDR3 length equals 15 residues. V lost 5 bases to trimming and J lost 5 bases; unmatched junction nucleotides: 11. Germline CDR1 and CDR2: SGHVS and FQNEAQ. The CDR3 bases are TGTGCCAGCAGCCCCCGGACAGGGTACTCTGACGAGCAGTACTTC. Protein sequence: CASSPRTGYSDEQYF.

The chain uses TRBV11-2 and TRBJ2-7, with D hard to call. Trimming shortened V by 0 bases and J by 2 bases, and 5 bases separated the two germline ends. This CDR3 has 13 amino acids. Germline V gene sequence: CDR1 SGHAT, CDR2 FQNNGV. CDR3 residues: CASSLDAAYEQYF. CDR3 bases: TGTGCCAGCAGCTTAGACGCTGCCTACGAGCAGTACTTC.

The chain recombines TRBV27 with TRBJ2-7; weak D call: TRBD2 (6 bases). The CDR3 is 12 amino acids. Trimming took off 6 bases at V and 5 bases at J, with 11 bases between the two ends. Per germline, CDR1 MNHEY and CDR2 SMNVEV (reference sequence). The CDR3 region is CASRGGAHEQYF. CDR3 coding DNA: TGTGCCAGCAGAGGAGGGGCCCACGAGCAGTACTTC.

The genes are TRBV4-3 and TRBJ1-1, with TRBD1 identical over 7 bases. CDR1 and CDR2 from the germline V gene are LGHNA and YSLEER. CDR3 length equals 15 residues. J gave up 7 bases and V 0 bases, and 8 bases lay outside the gene matches. In DNA form, the CDR3 reads TGCGCCAGCAGCCAAGAGGAGGGGGCACGTTTTGAAGCTTTCTTT. Translation: CASSQEEGARFEAFF.

This clone appeared a single time. The V gene is TRBV29-1, the J gene TRBJ2-1, with TRBD2 as a possible D gene (6 bases). CDR3 length: 17 residues. Germline lookup yields CDR1 SQVTM and CDR2 ANQGSEA. V was shortened by 1 base and J by 2 bases, with 18 bases between the two germline ends. CDR3: CSVEGASARSTYNEQFF. The DNA for the CDR3 is TGCAGCGTTGAAGGGGCTAGCGCGCGGAGCACCTACAATGAGCAGTTCTTC.